These T cell receptor beta chains were read from a single sample in a study of CD8 T cells in Susac syndrome. TCRdb re-derived calls from the immunoSEQ multiplex PCR reads in MiXCR, one entry per CDR3 protein. The sample contains 120,000 or so distinct CDR3 sequences, roughly 93% of which appear only once. Sample: CD4+ T cells from PBMCs. Source of these receptors: a human donor with multiple sclerosis. Each CDR3 is given with its conserved first and last residue. A D gene is named only where the DNA matches it firmly. Only part of the rows carry a size: once, few, many, or a class if the clone is expanded.

>NA|TRBJ1-4|NA|TRBV18
TGTGCCAGCTCACCCCAGACCGCAACTAATGAAAAACTGTTTTTT
CASSPQTATNEKLFF
>NA|TRBJ1-2|NA|TRBV2
TGTGCCAGCAGTGAAGCTGGAGGACAGCAGTTTAACTATGGCTACACCTTC
CASSEAGGQQFNYGYTF
>NA|TRBJ1-1|TRBD1|TRBV6-5
TGTGCCAGCAGTTACCAGACAGGGACCACTGAAGCTTTCTTT
CASSYQTGTTEAFF
>NA|TRBJ2-4|NA|TRBV2
TGTGCCAGCAGTGATCCTGGGGGAAGCAAAAACATTCAGTACTTC
CASSDPGGSKNIQYF
>once|TRBJ1-4|NA|TRBV7-9
TGTGCCAGCAGCTTAGCTGGGGGTGATGAAAAACTGTTTTTT
CASSLAGGDEKLFF
>once|TRBJ2-3|NA|TRBV20-1
TGCAGTGCGGCAACCATGGGGGGCCAGACAGATACGCAGTATTTT
CSAATMGGQTDTQYF
>NA|TRBJ2-7|NA|TRBV5-6
TGTGCCAGCAACCTTGTAGGAAACTACGAGCAGTACTTC
CASNLVGNYEQYF
>NA|TRBJ1-1|NA|TRBV14
TGTGCCAGCAGCCAACTATTCCCGGGGACTAGGGCTTTCTTT
CASSQLFPGTRAFF
>NA|TRBJ1-5|NA|TRBV20-1
TGCAGTGCTAGAGAGGACCTTGATCAGCCCCAGCATTTT
CSAREDLDQPQHF
>NA|TRBJ1-5|TRBD1|TRBV12-3/TRBV12-4
TGTGCCAGCAGTTCCGGGGCAGGGGGCACACCAATAAATCAGCCCCAGCATTTT
CASSSGAGGTPINQPQHF
>NA|TRBJ1-2|NA|TRBV30
TGTGCCTGGAGTCGGACCCTTGGCTACACCTTC
CAWSRTLGYTF
>NA|TRBJ2-5|TRBD2|TRBV14
TGTGCCAGCAGCCAAGGGGACTATCCACAAGAGACCCAGTACTTC
CASSQGDYPQETQYF
>NA|TRBJ1-6|TRBD1|TRBV6-5
TGTGCCAGCAGTTACTCCAGACAGGGGAGGAATTCACCCCTCCACTTT
CASSYSRQGRNSPLHF
>NA|TRBJ1-1|TRBD1|TRBV20-1
TGCAGTGCGCCGCCTGGACAGGGTGTAATAAAAGCTTTCTTT
CSAPPGQGVIKAFF
>NA|TRBJ2-2|NA|TRBV5-1
TGCGCCAGCAGCTTGACACCTAACACCGGGGAGCTGTTTTTT
CASSLTPNTGELFF